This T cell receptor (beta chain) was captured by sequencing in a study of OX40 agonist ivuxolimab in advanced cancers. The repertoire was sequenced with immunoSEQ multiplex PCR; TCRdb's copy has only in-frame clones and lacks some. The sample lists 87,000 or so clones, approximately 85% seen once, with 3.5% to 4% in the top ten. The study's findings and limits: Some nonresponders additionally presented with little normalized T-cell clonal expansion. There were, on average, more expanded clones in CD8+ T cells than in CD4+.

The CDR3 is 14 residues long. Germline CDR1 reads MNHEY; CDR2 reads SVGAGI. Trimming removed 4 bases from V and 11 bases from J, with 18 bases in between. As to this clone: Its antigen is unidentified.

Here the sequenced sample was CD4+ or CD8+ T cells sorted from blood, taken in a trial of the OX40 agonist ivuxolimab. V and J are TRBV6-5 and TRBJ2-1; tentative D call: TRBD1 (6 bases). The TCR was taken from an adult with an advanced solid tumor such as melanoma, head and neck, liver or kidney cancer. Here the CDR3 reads CASSSPPEDSQQFF. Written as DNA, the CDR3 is TGTGCCAGCAGTTCCCCCCCTGAGGACAGCCAGCAGTTCTTC.